A single sample is the source of the 10 T cell receptor beta chains below, sequenced in a study of OX40 agonist ivuxolimab in advanced cancers. TCRdb keeps only in-frame clones here, not all; method: immunoSEQ multiplex PCR. This table holds roughly 75,000 clones, approximately 86% found once. The sample in question was CD4+ or CD8+ T cells sorted from blood, obtained in a trial of the OX40 agonist ivuxolimab. These receptors all come from an adult with an advanced solid tumor such as melanoma, head and neck, liver or kidney cancer.

V is TRBV19 and J is TRBJ2-2; D is perhaps TRBD2 (5 bases). This CDR3 comprises 14 residues. V was trimmed by 9 bases and J by 3 bases, leaving 14 bases between them. Looked up from germline, CDR1 is LNHDA and CDR2 is SQIVND (reference sequence). The CDR3 DNA sequence: TGTGCCAGCGGTGCGGTCGGGGACACCGGGGAGCTGTTTTTT. It encodes CASGAVGDTGELFF. The full variable domain, in which reference TRBV19 and TRBJ2-2 provide the parts outside the CDR3, is DGGITQSPKYLFRKEGQNVTLSCEQNLNHDAMYWYRQDPGQGLRLIYYSQIVNDFQKGDIAEGYSVSREKKESFPLTVTSAQKNPTAFYLCASGAVGDTGELFFGEGSRLTVL.

The chain combines TRBV6-5 with TRBJ2-7; possibly TRBD1 for D (6 bases). The length of the CDR3 is 14 residues. Germline lookup yields CDR1 MNHEY and CDR2 SVGAGI. V lost 4 bases to trimming and J lost 1 base, with 11 bases between them. The chain's CDR3 is CASSFQGTSYEQYF. The CDR3 nucleotides are TGTGCCAGCAGTTTTCAGGGGACGTCCTACGAGCAGTACTTC.

V gene TRBV27 combines with J gene TRBJ1-5; no definite D call. Germline CDR1 reads MNHEY; CDR2 reads SMNVEV (reference sequence). The CDR3 sequence is 12 residues long. Trimming cost V 6 bases and J 6 bases, with 9 bases left between them. The CDR3 coding sequence is TGTGCCAGCAGCCTAGCGGGTCAGCCCCAGCATTTT. Encoded protein: CASSLAGQPQHF.

The chain uses TRBV7-2 and TRBJ2-1; 7 bases match TRBD1. Germline V gene data show CDR1 as SGHTA and CDR2 as FQGNSA. The CDR3 has 15 amino acids. Trimming took 5 bases from V and 6 from J; bases not matched to a gene: 10. The CDR3 DNA reads as TGTGCCAGCAGCCCCGACAGGGTAAAATCCAATGAGCAGTTCTTC. This gives the protein CASSPDRVKSNEQFF.

The chain is built from TRBV11-2 and TRBJ2-7, with a possible D match to TRBD1 (6 bases). Trimming removed 5 bases from V and 6 bases from J, with 14 bases in between. This CDR3 is 13 amino acids long. Germline assignment: CDR1 SGHAT and CDR2 FQNNGV. The CDR3: CASSQDRLSEQYF. The CDR3 bases are TGTGCCAGCAGCCAGGACAGACTGTCCGAGCAGTACTTC.

This chain connects TRBV7-9 to TRBJ1-5; D call uncertain. Germline CDR1 SEHNR, CDR2 FQNEAQ (reference sequence). This CDR3 spans 13 amino acids. V was cut by 5 bases and J by 1 base, with 6 bases left in between. The CDR3, as DNA: TGTGCCAGCAGCATCGACAGCAATCAGCCCCAGCATTTT. As protein: CASSIDSNQPQHF.

This chain joins TRBV6-6 and TRBJ2-2; a weak D match, TRBD1 (5 bases). The CDR3 length is 13 residues. Germline V CDR1 and CDR2: MNHNY, SVGAGI (reference sequence). Deletions cut 6 bases from V and 4 bases from J, with 9 bases between. The CDR3: CASSLDTTGELFF. Here the CDR3 DNA reads TGTGCCAGCAGCTTGGACACCACCGGGGAGCTGTTTTTT.

Only a few counts were recorded for this clone. The chain employs TRBV28 and TRBJ2-3; D ambiguous. The CDR3 length is 11 residues. V lost 9 bases and J lost 2, with 6 bases in between. Germline V CDR1 and CDR2: MDHEN, SYDVKM. The CDR3 region has the DNA TGTGCCAGTCTTGCCACAGATACGCAGTATTTT. Translating gives CASLATDTQYF.

This chain links TRBV6-1 with TRBJ1-1; D unclear. The CDR3 runs 14 residues. Deletions cut 6 bases from V and 0 bases from J, with 11 bases between. Looked up from germline, CDR1 is MNHNS and CDR2 is SASEGT. The CDR3 nucleotides read TGTGCCAGCAGAAGGCAGGCCATGAACACTGAAGCTTTCTTT. This translates into CASRRQAMNTEAFF.

The chain links TRBV6-6 to TRBJ2-6, with TRBD1 as a possible D gene (5 bases). Trimming removed 2 bases at V and 1 base at J, with 9 bases between. CDR3 length: 16 residues. Per the germline V gene, CDR1 is MNHNY and CDR2 is SVGAGI (reference sequence). Here the CDR3 DNA reads TGTGCCAGCAGTTACACCCCAGGGTCTGGGGCCAACGTCCTGACTTTC. Protein sequence: CASSYTPGSGANVLTF.